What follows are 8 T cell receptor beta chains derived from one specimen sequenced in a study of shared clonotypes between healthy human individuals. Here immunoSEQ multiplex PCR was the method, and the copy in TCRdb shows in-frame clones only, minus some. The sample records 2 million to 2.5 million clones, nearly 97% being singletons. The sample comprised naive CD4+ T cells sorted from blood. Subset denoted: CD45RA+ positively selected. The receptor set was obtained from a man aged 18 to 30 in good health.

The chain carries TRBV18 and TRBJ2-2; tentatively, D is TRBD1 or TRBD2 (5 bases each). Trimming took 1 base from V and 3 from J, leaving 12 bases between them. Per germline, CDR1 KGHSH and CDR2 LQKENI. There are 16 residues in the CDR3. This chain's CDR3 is CASSPLGTGYTGELFF. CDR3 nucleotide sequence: TGTGCCAGCTCACCACTTGGGACGGGATACACCGGGGAGCTGTTTTTT.

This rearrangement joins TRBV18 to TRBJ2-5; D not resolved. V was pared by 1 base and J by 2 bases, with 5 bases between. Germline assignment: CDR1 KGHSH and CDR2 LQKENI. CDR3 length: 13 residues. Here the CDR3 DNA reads TGTGCCAGCTCACCACGTTGGCAAGAGACCCAGTACTTC. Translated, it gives CASSPRWQETQYF.

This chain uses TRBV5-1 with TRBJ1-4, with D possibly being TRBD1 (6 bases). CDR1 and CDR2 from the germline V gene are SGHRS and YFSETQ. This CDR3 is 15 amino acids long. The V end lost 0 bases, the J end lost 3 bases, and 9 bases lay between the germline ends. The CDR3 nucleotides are TGCGCCAGCAGCTTGGCCAGGGGAGCTAATGAAAAACTGTTTTTT. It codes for CASSLARGANEKLFF.

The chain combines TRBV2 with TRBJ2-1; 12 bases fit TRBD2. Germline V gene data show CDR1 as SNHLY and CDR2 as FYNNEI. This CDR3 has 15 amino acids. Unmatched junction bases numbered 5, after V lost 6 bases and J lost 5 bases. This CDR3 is CASSPSGRANNEQFF. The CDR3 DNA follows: TGTGCCAGCAGCCCTAGCGGGAGGGCCAACAATGAGCAGTTCTTC.

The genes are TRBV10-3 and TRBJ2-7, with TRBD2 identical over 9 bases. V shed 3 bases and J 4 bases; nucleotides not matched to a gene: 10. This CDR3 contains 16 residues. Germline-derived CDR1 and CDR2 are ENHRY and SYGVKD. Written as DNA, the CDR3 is TGTGCCATCAGTGAAAGGGGTAGCGGGAGTAAGTACGAGCAGTACTTC. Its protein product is CAISERGSGSKYEQYF.

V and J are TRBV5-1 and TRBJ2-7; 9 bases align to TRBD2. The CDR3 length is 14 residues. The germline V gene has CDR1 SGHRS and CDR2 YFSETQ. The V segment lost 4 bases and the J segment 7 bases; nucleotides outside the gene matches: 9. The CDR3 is CASSIDPTSGEQYF. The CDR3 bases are TGCGCCAGCAGCATCGACCCTACTAGCGGGGAGCAGTACTTC.

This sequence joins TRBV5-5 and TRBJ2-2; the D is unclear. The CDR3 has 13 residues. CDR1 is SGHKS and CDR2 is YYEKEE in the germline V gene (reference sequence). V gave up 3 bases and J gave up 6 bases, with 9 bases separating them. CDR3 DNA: TGTGCCAGCAGCTCCGATTATGCCGGGGAGCTGTTTTTT. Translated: CASSSDYAGELFF.

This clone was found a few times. CDR3 region: CASGLGQDPVPHF. The CDR3 DNA sequence: TGTGCCAGCGGATTGGGACAGGACCCCGTCCCCCACTTT. The chain combines TRBV28 with TRBJ1-6, with 8 bases that match TRBD1. The V gene end was trimmed by 8 bases and the J gene end by 18 bases; junction bases not matched to a gene: 15. CDR1 and CDR2 from the germline V gene are MDHEN and SYDVKM. The CDR3 sequence is 13 residues long.